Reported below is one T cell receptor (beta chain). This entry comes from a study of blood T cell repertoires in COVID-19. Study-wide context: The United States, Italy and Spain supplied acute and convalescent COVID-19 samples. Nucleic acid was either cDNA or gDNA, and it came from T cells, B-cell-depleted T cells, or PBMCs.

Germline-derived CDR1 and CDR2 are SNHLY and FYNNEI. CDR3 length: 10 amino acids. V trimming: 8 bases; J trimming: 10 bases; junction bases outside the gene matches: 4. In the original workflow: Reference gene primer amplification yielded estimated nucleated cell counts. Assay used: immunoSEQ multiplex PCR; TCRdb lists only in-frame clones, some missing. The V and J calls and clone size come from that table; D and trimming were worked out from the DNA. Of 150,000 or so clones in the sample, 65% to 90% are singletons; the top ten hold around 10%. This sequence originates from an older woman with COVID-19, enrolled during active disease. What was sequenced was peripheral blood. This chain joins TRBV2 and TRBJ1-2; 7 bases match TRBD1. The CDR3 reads CASGQDNYTF. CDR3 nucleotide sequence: TGTGCCAGCGGACAGGATAACTACACCTTC.